This passage covers 27 T cell receptor beta chains from one sample sequenced in a study of T cells in Graves' hyperthyroidism and ophthalmopathy. Template material for amplifying TCR beta CDR3 regions consisted of RNA transcripts. HTBI primers drove first-round RT-PCR of the TCR CDR3. From the multiplex PCR reads, TCRdb called clonotypes with MiXCR, one entry per CDR3 protein. The table lists about 250,000 distinct CDR3 sequences, 22% of them singletons. Material: blood. These receptors were collected from a man aged 25-45 years with Graves' ophthalmopathy.

This clonotype was found many times. The chain recombines TRBV27 with TRBJ2-3; D unclear. Deletions cut 6 bases from V and 0 bases from J, with 10 bases between. This CDR3 spans 14 amino acids. The germline CDR1 and CDR2 sequences are MNHEY and SMNVEV (reference sequence). This chain's CDR3 is CASSRRSSTDTQYF. Here the CDR3 DNA reads TGTGCCAGCAGCCGAAGGTCGAGCACAGATACGCAGTATTTT.

This clonotype has only a few counts. The gene calls are TRBV20-1 and TRBJ2-5, with TRBD1 identical over 8 bases. Germline CDR1 is DFQATT and CDR2 is SNEGSKA (reference sequence). The CDR3 sequence is 12 residues long. J lost 7 bases, V lost 5 bases, and 6 bases had no gene match. In DNA form, the CDR3 reads TGCAGTGCTCTAGGACAGGGTTGGACCCAGTACTTC. Translation: CSALGQGWTQYF.

This clonotype turned up a few times. This chain joins TRBV6-1 and TRBJ1-2; D uncertain. CDR3 length: 14 residues. Germline V gene data show CDR1 as MNHNS and CDR2 as SASEGT. Trimming removed 4 bases from V and 2 bases from J, with 11 bases in between. The CDR3 sequence: CASSGEVRNYGYTF. CDR3 nucleotide sequence: TGTGCCAGCAGTGGTGAGGTACGCAACTATGGCTACACCTTC.

Turning to this clonotype: The germline gene is not matched at one end of the junction; a read error may be the cause. The chain recombines TRBV28 with TRBJ1-5; D is unresolved. The V gene's germline CDR1 is MDHEN and CDR2 SYDVKM. This CDR3 is built from 12 residues. The CDR3 DNA sequence: TGTGCCAACAGTTTAGAGCATCAGCCCCAGCATTTT. Translation: CANSLEHQPQHF.

The V and J genes are TRBV2 and TRBJ1-4; tentatively, D is TRBD1 (6 bases). The V and J ends lost 1 base and 8 bases respectively, with 11 bases between them. CDR3 size: 14 residues. In germline, CDR1 is SNHLY, CDR2 FYNNEI. CDR3 region: CASSEGGAGEKLFF. CDR3 nucleotide sequence: TGTGCCAGCAGTGAAGGGGGGGCTGGGGAAAAACTGTTTTTT.

Remarks on this clonotype: One end of the junction varies from germline; a read error may be responsible. The chain uses TRBV5-1 and TRBJ2-7; TRBD2 is a possible D gene (6 bases). The CDR3 loop spans 13 amino acids. The germline gives CDR1 SGHRS, CDR2 YFSETQ. CDR3 bases: TGTGCCAGCAGCTTAGCGGTGGTTACTCAGCAGTACTTC. Translation gives CASSLAVVTQQYF.

This clonotype was seen at least ten times. This rearrangement joins TRBV11-3 to TRBJ1-2, with no clear D. V lost 1 base, J lost 5 bases, and 8 bases lay in between. This CDR3 has 13 residues. Germline CDR1 SGHNT, CDR2 YENEEA. DNA of the CDR3: TGTGCCAGCAGCTTAGGGACGAAATATGGCTACACCTTC. This translates into CASSLGTKYGYTF.

Many counts were recorded for this clonotype. The V gene is TRBV27, the J gene TRBJ2-1, with a weak D call TRBD2 (6 bases). CDR1 is MNHEY, CDR2 SMNVEV, per germline (reference sequence). The CDR3 covers 16 residues. V was cut by 4 bases and J by 2 bases, with 15 bases left in between. CDR3 DNA sequence: TGTGCCAGCAGTTCCCTCGGCGGGGCCGCCTACAATGAGCAGTTCTTC. Protein product: CASSSLGGAAYNEQFF.

This clonotype was seen a handful of times. The chain combines TRBV20-1 with TRBJ2-2; either TRBD1 or TRBD2 may supply D (5 bases each). CDR1 DFQATT and CDR2 SNEGSKA come from the germline V gene (reference sequence). V was pared by 6 bases and J by 5 bases, with 19 bases between. CDR3 length: 15 amino acids. The CDR3 bases are TGCAGTGCCAAATCCGTGGGACGGGATACCGGGGAGCTGTTTTTT. The encoded protein is CSAKSVGRDTGELFF.

A note on this clonotype: A junction boundary mismatches the germline segment, possibly from a read error. This chain joins TRBV20-1 and TRBJ2-1; D may correspond to TRBD1 or TRBD2 (5 bases each). The CDR3 is made up of 16 amino acids. The germline gives CDR1 DFQATT, CDR2 SNEGSKA (reference sequence). In DNA, the CDR3 is TGCAGTGCTAGAGATCGGGACGCAACTTACTACAGTGAGCAGTTCTTC. This gives the protein CSARDRDATYYSEQFF.

This clonotype turned up a few times. The chain is built from TRBV7-3 and TRBJ2-1; weak D call: TRBD2 (6 bases). The V and J ends lost 5 bases and 3 bases respectively, with 11 bases between them. Germline CDR1 SGHTA, CDR2 FQGTGA. The CDR3 totals 14 residues. DNA of the CDR3: TGTGCCAGCAGCCCAAGGGAGGACTACAATGAGCAGTTCTTC. It codes for CASSPREDYNEQFF.

The genes are TRBV27 and TRBJ2-5, with a tentative D call TRBD2 (6 bases). V dropped 4 bases and J dropped 2 bases, with 17 bases sitting between them. This CDR3 contains 16 residues. CDR1 is MNHEY and CDR2 is SMNVEV in the germline V gene (reference sequence). CDR3: CASSSSVAEIQETQYF. CDR3 nucleotide sequence: TGTGCCAGCAGTTCGTCCGTAGCGGAAATACAAGAGACCCAGTACTTC.

The chain joins TRBV20-1 to TRBJ2-2; 8 bases agree with TRBD1. Per the germline V gene, CDR1 is DFQATT and CDR2 is SNEGSKA (reference sequence). The J segment lost 4 bases and the V segment lost 0 bases, leaving 4 bases of the junction unmatched. CDR3 length equals 15 residues. CDR3 nucleotide sequence: TGCAGTGCTAGAGATCAAGGACAGGGCACCGGGGAGCTGTTTTTT. This translates into CSARDQGQGTGELFF.

At least ten counts were recorded for this clonotype. The chain uses TRBV3-1 and TRBJ1-6; no definite D call. V lost 6 bases to trimming and J lost 3 bases, with 12 bases between them. The CDR3 covers 15 residues. Germline-derived CDR1 and CDR2 are LGHDT and YNNKEL (reference sequence). CDR3 loop: CASSERWFYNSPLHF. CDR3 coding DNA: TGTGCCAGCAGTGAGAGATGGTTCTATAATTCACCCCTCCACTTT.

This clonotype was counted at least ten times. This chain uses TRBV28 with TRBJ2-3; 8 bases line up with TRBD2. V was clipped by 6 bases and J by 4 bases; unmatched bases: 9. In germline, CDR1 is MDHEN, CDR2 SYDVKM. This CDR3 contains 15 residues. The chain's CDR3 is CASRPQAGVPDTQYF. Written as DNA, the CDR3 is TGTGCCAGCAGACCCCAAGCGGGAGTACCAGATACGCAGTATTTT.

The chain recombines TRBV6-1 with TRBJ2-1; D possibly matches TRBD1 or TRBD2 (5 bases each). The V end lost 3 bases, the J end lost 13 bases, and 16 bases lay between the germline ends. CDR1 and CDR2 (germline): MNHNS, SASEGT. The CDR3 has 13 amino acids. The CDR3 DNA sequence: TGTGCCAGCAGTGATTGGGACGCGACGTCACAGTTCTTC. Its translation: CASSDWDATSQFF.

Only a few counts were recorded for this clonotype. The V and J genes are TRBV9 and TRBJ2-1; possible D gene TRBD1, 6 bases. Trimming removed 4 bases from V and 2 bases from J, with 22 bases in between. Germline V CDR1 and CDR2: SGDLS, YYNGEE. The CDR3 loop spans 18 amino acids. The CDR3 loop reads CASSTSEFVGAAYNEQFF. In DNA, the CDR3 is TGTGCCAGCAGCACCAGTGAGTTCGTGGGGGCTGCCTACAATGAGCAGTTCTTC.

This rearrangement joins TRBV12-3 or TRBV12-4 to TRBJ2-7, with D possibly being TRBD1 (6 bases). The length of the CDR3 is 15 residues. V lost 6 bases, J lost 3 bases, and 18 bases lay in between. The CDR3 spells CASRLRDTGFYEQYF. The CDR3 nucleotides are TGTGCCAGCAGATTACGGGACACAGGATTCTACGAGCAGTACTTC.

The chain combines TRBV6-7 with TRBJ1-2, with TRBD1 identical over 7 bases. TRBV6-7 is flagged as an ORF with uncertain function. The CDR3 length is 14 residues. Trimming cost V 0 bases and J 7 bases; bases outside gene matches: 5. CDR3 nucleotide sequence: TGTGCCAGCAGTTACTCGCGACAGGGAAGTGGCTACACCTTC. Protein sequence: CASSYSRQGSGYTF.

This chain uses TRBV28 with TRBJ2-1, with TRBD2 identical over 7 bases. The V and J ends lost 7 bases and 10 bases, in that order; junction bases with no gene match: 7. This CDR3 contains 12 residues. The germline gives CDR1 MDHEN, CDR2 SYDVKM. CDR3 coding DNA: TGTGCCAGCACGACTAGCCCCAGGGAGCAGTTCTTC. This codes for CASTTSPREQFF.

This clonotype was observed a few times. The chain carries TRBV5-1 and TRBJ1-2, with 9 bases fitting TRBD1. The ends lost 0 bases at V and 6 bases at J; junction bases unmatched: 6. Germline V gene data show CDR1 as SGHRS and CDR2 as YFSETQ. CDR3 size: 15 residues. CDR3 coding DNA: TGCGCCAGCAGCTTGGGGGGGACAGGGATTCATGGCTACACCTTC. Translation: CASSLGGTGIHGYTF.

This chain connects TRBV10-3 to TRBJ2-7, with TRBD2 as a possible D gene (5 bases). V lost 2 bases and J lost 5, with 13 bases in between. CDR1 ENHRY and CDR2 SYGVKD come from the germline V gene. There are 14 residues in the CDR3. CDR3 protein: CAISERRTRHEQYF. The CDR3 DNA reads TGTGCCATCAGTGAGAGGCGGACTCGACACGAGCAGTACTTC.

This clonotype was recorded a few times. The chain is built from TRBV7-9 and TRBJ2-6; D is unclear. V was clipped by 3 bases and J by 2 bases, with 5 bases between them. The CDR3 is made up of 14 amino acids. CDR1 SEHNR and CDR2 FQNEAQ come from the germline V gene (reference sequence). The CDR3 region has the DNA TGTGCCAGCAGCTTGGGGACTGGGGCCAACGTCCTGACTTTC. Translated, it gives CASSLGTGANVLTF.

The chain recombines TRBV7-9 with TRBJ2-5; 11 nucleotides agree with TRBD2. The CDR3 sequence is 17 residues long. Per germline, CDR1 SEHNR and CDR2 FQNEAQ (reference sequence). V lost 3 bases and J lost 5; bases outside the gene matches: 11. CDR3 DNA sequence: TGTGCCAGCAGCTTCACCCTAGCGGGAGGAATCGGGGAGACCCAGTACTTC. This gives the protein CASSFTLAGGIGETQYF.

The rearrangement links TRBV7-9 to TRBJ2-7, with 11 nucleotides matching TRBD2. Germline V gene data show CDR1 as SEHNR and CDR2 as FQNEAQ (reference sequence). The ends lost 4 bases at V and 7 bases at J; junction bases unmatched: 3. This CDR3 region has 13 residues. The DNA of the CDR3 is TGTGCCAGCAGCTCTAGGACTAGCGGGGAGCAGTACTTC. It yields the protein CASSSRTSGEQYF.

Only a few counts were recorded for this clonotype. A much larger clone lies a single base off, so this may be a read error. This chain joins TRBV11-2 and TRBJ2-1; 9 nucleotides agree with TRBD2. The CDR3 runs 14 residues. Germline CDR1 is SGHAT and CDR2 is FQNNGV. The V segment lost 8 bases and the J segment 9 bases; nucleotides outside the gene matches: 11. CDR3: CASGNSGRGSEQFF. In DNA, the CDR3 is TGTGCCAGCGGGAATAGCGGGAGAGGATCTGAGCAGTTCTTC.

On this clonotype: This CDR3 is missing its conserved last phenylalanine or tryptophan, likely due to a read error. The V gene is TRBV20-1, the J gene TRBJ2-7; TRBD2 matches 11 bases. The CDR3 runs to 15 residues. Germline V CDR1 and CDR2: DFQATT, SNEGSKA (reference sequence). Trimming removed 3 bases from V and 0 bases from J; junction bases left unmatched: 4. DNA for the CDR3: TGCAGTGCTAGCCGACTAGCGGGGAGCTCCTACGAGCAGTACCTC. It translates to CSASRLAGSSYEQYL.